The 28 T cell receptor beta chains reported below all come from one sample, sequenced in a study of T cell repertoires in cytomegalovirus infection. Antigens for these TCRs are unknown. In TCRdb, the reads were re-called with MiXCR into one record per CDR3 protein. Here the sample spans about 69,000 distinct CDR3 sequences, approximately 30% being singletons. The sample was CD8+ T cells from cultured PBMCs, taken from culture after CMV antigen stimulation. The source is a human donor in good health (CMV status not recorded). Some clones in this sample may be carry-over from other donors' samples.

This clonotype has more than one count but fewer than ten. This chain joins TRBV4-1 and TRBJ2-7; TRBD2 agrees at 9 bases. This CDR3 is built from 15 residues. The germline V gene encodes CDR1 MGHRA and CDR2 YSYEKL. V was pared by 0 bases and J by 2 bases, with 2 bases of the junction left unmatched. The CDR3 DNA follows: TGCGCCAGCAGCCAAGATTCTAGCGGGACCTACGAGCAGTACTTC. It is translated as CASSQDSSGTYEQYF.

The V gene is TRBV4-3, the J gene TRBJ2-7; D gene unclear. Germline V gene lookup returns CDR1 LGHNA and CDR2 YSLEER. V lost 0 bases and J 2 bases, leaving 8 bases between the germline ends. The CDR3 has 14 residues. The CDR3 DNA reads TGCGCCAGCAGCCAAGAGGACGAGGCCTACGAGCAGTACTTC. It is translated as CASSQEDEAYEQYF.

CDR3: CASSWGQGFNEQYF. The CDR3 nucleotides read TGTGCCAGCAGTTGGGGACAGGGGTTCAACGAGCAGTACTTC. V and J are TRBV27 and TRBJ2-7, with 10 bases that match TRBD1. The CDR3 is 14 amino acids. Germline V gene sequence: CDR1 MNHEY, CDR2 SMNVEV (reference sequence). V lost 4 bases to trimming and J lost 5 bases; unmatched junction nucleotides: 5.

The CDR3 sequence: CASSSNPTEQFF. The CDR3 DNA is TGTGCCAGCAGCTCAAATCCCACGGAGCAGTTCTTC. The chain combines TRBV7-3 with TRBJ2-1; the D is unclear. Per the germline V gene, CDR1 is SGHTA and CDR2 is FQGTGA. The length of the CDR3 is 12 residues. V was trimmed by 4 bases and J by 10 bases, leaving 11 bases between them.

J is TRBJ2-7 and V is TRBV9; D uncertain. Trimming took off 7 bases at V and 3 bases at J, with 5 bases between the two ends. The germline V gene encodes CDR1 SGDLS and CDR2 YYNGEE. There are 10 residues in the CDR3. CDR3 residues: CASGDYEQYF. In DNA, the CDR3 is TGTGCCAGCGGCGACTACGAGCAGTACTTC.

This clonotype was seen a single time. The rearrangement uses TRBV20-1 and TRBJ1-4; D is perhaps TRBD1 (6 bases). The CDR3 consists of 15 residues. Germline lookup yields CDR1 DFQATT and CDR2 SNEGSKA (reference sequence). V was pared by 3 bases and J by 5 bases, with 16 bases between. The CDR3 spells CSARRGGHWNEKLFF. CDR3 in DNA: TGCAGTGCTAGGCGCGGGGGCCATTGGAATGAAAAACTGTTTTTT.

The table lists this clonotype with a few counts. The chain links TRBV5-4 to TRBJ2-7; TRBD2 might be the D (5 bases). The CDR3 sequence is 14 residues long. The V and J ends lost 3 bases and 2 bases respectively, with 12 bases between them. In germline, CDR1 is SGHNT, CDR2 YYREEE (reference sequence). This CDR3 is CASSSRESPYEQYF. The CDR3 nucleotides read TGTGCCAGCAGCTCTAGGGAGTCCCCCTACGAGCAGTACTTC.

This clonotype was detected a few times. The chain uses TRBV27 and TRBJ1-6, with 9 bases that match TRBD1. The CDR3 is 16 residues long. The germline V gene encodes CDR1 MNHEY and CDR2 SMNVEV (reference sequence). The junction had 13 bases not matched to a gene; V was cut back by 6 bases and J by 10 bases. This chain's CDR3 is CASRDEAGTGRSPLHF. The CDR3 DNA follows: TGTGCCAGCAGGGACGAAGCCGGGACAGGGAGGTCACCCCTCCACTTT.

The genes are TRBV3-1 and TRBJ2-7; D might be TRBD1 or TRBD2, each matching 5 bases. Germline V CDR1 and CDR2: LGHDT, YNNKEL (reference sequence). The CDR3 has 17 amino acids. V lost 6 bases, J lost 0 bases, and 21 bases lay in between. The CDR3 is CASSPSLVGVYSYEQYF. The CDR3 DNA is TGTGCCAGCAGTCCCTCACTGGTGGGGGTCTACTCCTACGAGCAGTACTTC.

J is TRBJ2-1 and V is TRBV5-6, with 9 positions matching TRBD2. Germline V gives CDR1 SGHDT, CDR2 YYEEEE. The V segment lost 3 bases and the J segment 7 bases; nucleotides outside the gene matches: 11. This CDR3 has 16 amino acids. The CDR3 sequence is CASSSGDSGSKNEQFF. The CDR3 DNA reads TGTGCCAGCAGCTCTGGGGATAGCGGGAGTAAAAATGAGCAGTTCTTC.

The rearrangement joins TRBV20-1 to TRBJ2-7, with unresolved D. This CDR3 comprises 15 residues. Looked up from germline, CDR1 is DFQATT and CDR2 is SNEGSKA (reference sequence). The ends were cut back, 1 base at V and 2 bases at J, with 15 bases in the middle. Here the CDR3 DNA reads TGCAGTGCTAGAGGGACGGACCTAGGTCCCTACGAGCAGTACTTC. The encoded protein is CSARGTDLGPYEQYF.

This chain joins TRBV11-3 and TRBJ2-1, with 9 bases matching TRBD2. V trimming: 4 bases; J trimming: 7 bases; junction bases outside the gene matches: 8. CDR3 length equals 15 residues. Germline V lookup: CDR1 SGHNT, CDR2 YENEEA. The CDR3 DNA is TGTGCCAGCAGCTCCCGTCGGAGCGGGGGGAATGAGCAGTTCTTC. This codes for CASSSRRSGGNEQFF.

The chain couples TRBV30 to TRBJ2-7; the D gene is possibly TRBD1 (6 bases). Germline V gene lookup returns CDR1 GTSNPN and CDR2 SVGIG (reference sequence). The CDR3 consists of 10 residues. The V and J ends lost 5 bases and 4 bases respectively, with 6 bases between them. The CDR3 protein is CAWGQYEQYF. CDR3 sequence (DNA): TGTGCCTGGGGACAGTACGAGCAGTACTTC.

There are many counts of this clonotype. V gene TRBV20-1 combines with J gene TRBJ2-1, with 13 bases lining up with TRBD2. The trim removed 8 bases at V and 6 bases at J, leaving 10 bases unmatched. The CDR3 sequence is 15 residues long. Looked up from germline, CDR1 is DFQATT and CDR2 is SNEGSKA (reference sequence). CDR3: CSPHPRTSGSNEQFF. CDR3 in DNA: TGCAGTCCCCACCCCCGGACTAGCGGGAGCAATGAGCAGTTCTTC.

In its sample, this clonotype was seen a few times. The V call is TRBV27, the J call TRBJ2-7, with D uncertain. Germline CDR1 MNHEY, CDR2 SMNVEV (reference sequence). This CDR3 comprises 14 residues. The ends were cut back, 3 bases at V and 0 bases at J, with 9 bases in the middle. The CDR3 spells CASSFIGPSYEQYF. The CDR3 DNA sequence: TGTGCCAGCAGTTTTATAGGGCCCTCCTACGAGCAGTACTTC.

V gene TRBV28 combines with J gene TRBJ2-1; D is perhaps TRBD2 (5 bases). V was cut by 8 bases and J by 5 bases, with 22 bases left in between. Germline CDR1 and CDR2: MDHEN and SYDVKM. This CDR3 spans 16 amino acids. This CDR3 is CASVGRSESMDNEQFF. The CDR3 DNA reads as TGTGCCAGCGTAGGGAGAAGCGAAAGTATGGACAATGAGCAGTTCTTC.

The sample holds many counts of this clonotype. This chain connects TRBV9 to TRBJ2-7; 12 nucleotides match TRBD2. There are 16 residues in the CDR3. Trimming cost V 4 bases and J 5 bases; bases outside gene matches: 10. CDR1 is SGDLS and CDR2 is YYNGEE in the germline V gene. CDR3 DNA: TGTGCCAGCAGCACCGACCTAGCGGGAGGGCCTGACGAGCAGTACTTC. This codes for CASSTDLAGGPDEQYF.

The genes are TRBV4-1 and TRBJ2-5, with 7 bases fitting TRBD1. The CDR3 loop spans 14 amino acids. Per germline, CDR1 MGHRA and CDR2 YSYEKL. With 5 bases clipped from V and 4 bases from J, the junction kept 7 bases outside the gene matches. The CDR3 coding sequence is TGCGCCAGCAGCACAGGGGTCTCTGGAGAGACCCAGTACTTC. Its protein is CASSTGVSGETQYF.

This clonotype appeared many times. The chain employs TRBV6-2 or TRBV6-3 and TRBJ1-1, with D maybe TRBD1 (6 bases). Trimming removed 5 bases from V and 5 bases from J, with 9 bases in between. CDR1 is MNHEY and CDR2 is SVGEGT in the germline V gene. This CDR3 comprises 12 residues. The CDR3 loop reads CASSPTGTEAFF. CDR3 coding DNA: TGTGCCAGCAGTCCCACAGGGACTGAAGCTTTCTTT.

In regard to this clonotype: Because the CDR3's place on the DNA is in doubt, the DNA is left out and the CDR3 is given as listed by TCRdb. This chain uses TRBV6-1 with TRBJ2-7; the DNA was not used to check the table's D call, TRBD2. Germline values: CDR1 MNHNS, CDR2 SASEGT. The CDR3 spans 24 amino acids, including both terminal residues. The CDR3 sequence is CASSGGETRYFGPGTRLLWDEQYF.

The chain links TRBV28 to TRBJ1-1; D possibly corresponds to TRBD1 (6 bases). The germline CDR1 and CDR2 sequences are MDHEN and SYDVKM. The CDR3 is 14 residues long. Trimming stripped 5 bases from V and 7 bases from J, with 17 bases between. The CDR3 region has the DNA TGTGCCAGCAGTCCCATATGGACAGCAGTTGAAGCTTTCTTT. Amino acids: CASSPIWTAVEAFF.

This chain joins TRBV10-2 and TRBJ2-7; D remains ambiguous. Germline assignment: CDR1 WSHSY and CDR2 SAAADI. V was trimmed by 3 bases and J by 5 bases, leaving 2 bases between them. The CDR3 loop spans 10 amino acids. The CDR3 reads CASSDDEQYF. CDR3 sequence (DNA): TGCGCCAGCAGTGACGACGAGCAGTACTTC.

About this clonotype itself: A much larger clonotype is one base distant, so this may be a read error. The genes are TRBV7-8 and TRBJ1-2; 9 bases are a match to TRBD1. Germline CDR1 and CDR2: SGHVS and FQNEAQ. With V trimmed by 2 bases and J by 7 bases, 14 bases remained unmatched. CDR3 size: 17 residues. CDR3 in amino acids: CASSLMAQGALIGGYTF. DNA of the CDR3: TGTGCCAGCAGCTTAATGGCACAGGGGGCGTTAATCGGTGGCTACACCTTC.

V is TRBV12-3 or TRBV12-4 and J is TRBJ1-5; 9 nucleotides match TRBD1. J was trimmed by 7 bases and V by 7 bases; bases with no gene match: 8. The CDR3 has 14 amino acids. CDR3 sequence: CASKRTGAGQPQHF. The DNA of the CDR3 is TGTGCCAGCAAACGGACAGGGGCCGGGCAGCCCCAGCATTTT.

This clonotype has a count of ten or more. The chain has TRBV12-3 or TRBV12-4 and TRBJ2-7; 9 bases map to TRBD1. The junction had 7 bases not matched to a gene; V was cut back by 6 bases and J by 1 base. The CDR3 is made up of 15 amino acids. Here the CDR3 DNA reads TGTGCCAGCAGAGGCGGACAGGGGCCGTCCTACGAGCAGTACTTC. Encoded protein: CASRGGQGPSYEQYF.

This clonotype occurred a few times. The chain couples TRBV5-6 to TRBJ1-2; possibly TRBD1 for D (6 bases). The CDR3 sequence is 15 residues long. V lost 1 base to trimming and J lost 5 bases, with 15 bases between them. Germline CDR1 is SGHDT and CDR2 is YYEEEE. DNA of the CDR3: TGTGCCAGCAGCTTGCCGGACAGCAGGATATATGGCTACACCTTC. Translating gives CASSLPDSRIYGYTF.

This clonotype was seen repeatedly, ten times or more. The chain uses TRBV12-3 or TRBV12-4 and TRBJ2-1; 7 nucleotides line up with TRBD2. The V and J ends lost 1 base and 9 bases, in that order; junction bases with no gene match: 9. There are 15 residues in the CDR3. This CDR3 reads CASSLGGGAFSEQFF. The CDR3 bases are TGTGCCAGCAGTTTAGGGGGGGGAGCGTTTAGTGAGCAGTTCTTC.

CDR3 in DNA: TGTGCCAGCAGGGACCCGGGACACCAGCAGTTCTTC. Encoded protein: CASRDPGHQQFF. V gene TRBV12-3 or TRBV12-4 combines with J gene TRBJ2-1; D may be TRBD1 (6 bases). Trimming cost V 6 bases and J 11 bases, with 14 bases left between them. CDR3 size: 12 residues.